Below, 9 T cell receptor beta chains from the same sample are listed, as sequenced in a study of blood T cell repertoires in COVID-19 (dated by TCRdb to 2020 to 2021). The library was produced with the immunoSEQ multiplex PCR assay. As stored in TCRdb, this immuneACCESS dataset retains in-frame rearrangements with V and J assigned. A fraction of the clones does not appear; measured against another copy, unresolved V genes explain less than half of the discrepancy, and the remainder lacks a known reason. The sample table lists 200,000 to 250,000 clones, 80% to 90% of them with a count of one. Nearly 5% of the sample is taken by the ten largest. Sequenced input: PBMCs or T cells enriched from blood (not recorded which). The receptors were sampled from a woman between 45 and 60 years old who had been exposed to COVID-19.

J is TRBJ1-1 and V is TRBV7-9; D unresolved. The length of the CDR3 is 15 residues. The germline V and J ends were trimmed by 10 bases and 1 base, with 19 bases remaining between them. CDR1 and CDR2 from the germline V gene are SEHNR and FQNEAQ (reference sequence). The CDR3 sequence is CAITTVFGSNTEAFF. The CDR3 bases are TGTGCCATCACGACCGTCTTCGGTTCGAACACTGAAGCTTTCTTT. The full variable domain, its missing parts supplied by reference TRBV7-9 and TRBJ1-1, is DTGVSQNPRHKITKRGQNVTFRCDPISEHNRLYWYRQTLGQGPEFLTYFQNEAQLEKSRLLSDRFSAERPKGSFSTLEIQRTEQGDSAMYLCAITTVFGSNTEAFFGQGTRLTVV.

The genes are TRBV7-9 and TRBJ1-4, with 9 bases aligning to TRBD1. Germline CDR1 SEHNR, CDR2 FQNEAQ (reference sequence). The CDR3 is made up of 14 amino acids. Trimming cost V 5 bases and J 5 bases; bases outside gene matches: 3. The CDR3 loop reads CASSTGQGNEKLFF. In DNA form, the CDR3 reads TGTGCCAGCAGCACGGGACAGGGAAATGAAAAACTGTTTTTT.

This clone was recorded only once. This chain connects TRBV24-1 to TRBJ2-1, with a possible D match to TRBD2 (5 bases). Germline V gene sequence: CDR1 KGHDR, CDR2 SFDVKD. V gave up 1 base and J gave up 0 bases, with 9 bases separating them. The CDR3 totals 16 residues. CDR3 protein: CATSDFRGSSYNEQFF. The CDR3, as DNA: TGTGCCACCAGTGATTTCCGGGGAAGCTCCTACAATGAGCAGTTCTTC.

Notes on this clone: At the DNA level, this CDR3 is encoded by other sequences in the same sample as well. The chain joins TRBV4-1 to TRBJ1-2, with TRBD1 as a possible D gene (5 bases). The V gene's germline CDR1 is MGHRA and CDR2 YSYEKL. The CDR3 consists of 15 residues. With 1 base removed from V and 4 bases from J, the gap between germline ends came to 13 bases. The DNA for the CDR3 is TGCGCCAGCAGCCAAGCGGGAGGGGACTTCTATGGCTACACCTTC. Encoded protein: CASSQAGGDFYGYTF.

This clone was found once. A junction end diverges from the germline sequence, so it may reflect a read error. The chain employs TRBV18 and TRBJ1-1, with D unclear. CDR1 and CDR2 (germline): KGHSH, LQKENI. The CDR3 consists of 14 residues. The CDR3 sequence is CASSPRHGDTEAFF. The CDR3 DNA reads TGTGCCAGCTCGCCACGACACGGCGACACTGAAGCTTTCTTT.

In this sample, this clone turned up once. Here the CDR3 DNA reads TGTGCCAGCTACCTTACAGGGAACTATGGCTACACCTTC. Its translation: CASYLTGNYGYTF. This sequence joins TRBV2 and TRBJ1-2; D is perhaps TRBD1 (6 bases). The ends were cut back, 8 bases at V and 2 bases at J, with 12 bases in the middle. The CDR3 consists of 13 residues. CDR1 SNHLY and CDR2 FYNNEI come from the germline V gene. Based on the CDR3 plus reference TRBV2 and TRBJ1-2, the full variable domain is EPEVTQTPSHQVTQMGQEVILRCVPISNHLYFYWYRQILGQKVEFLVSFYNNEISEKSEIFDDQFSVERPDGSNFTLKIRSTKLEDSAMYFCASYLTGNYGYTFGSGTRLTVV.

This clone was seen a single time. The chain links TRBV19 to TRBJ1-2, with D hard to call. CDR3 length: 15 residues. Trimming removed 7 bases at V and 5 bases at J, with 20 bases between. In germline, CDR1 is LNHDA, CDR2 SQIVND (reference sequence). In DNA, the CDR3 is TGTGCCAGTACGATGAGACACCAGAGTTATTATGGCTACACCTTC. Residues: CASTMRHQSYYGYTF.

This chain uses TRBV6-5 with TRBJ2-2; tentative D call: TRBD1 (5 bases). Germline CDR1 reads MNHEY; CDR2 reads SVGAGI. The V end was cut by 5 bases, the J end by 6 bases, with 16 bases between. CDR3 length: 15 residues. As DNA, the CDR3 is TGTGCCAGCAGTCCCTCCCAGGGAAGGTCCGGGGAGCTGTTTTTT. It encodes CASSPSQGRSGELFF.

V usage is TRBV10-2 and J usage is TRBJ1-1, with TRBD1 matching 8 bases. The CDR3 sequence is 16 residues long. In germline, CDR1 is WSHSY, CDR2 SAAADI. With V trimmed by 3 bases and J by 1 base, 7 bases remained unmatched. CDR3 amino acids: CASSDPRGTGNTEAFF. The CDR3 nucleotides read TGCGCCAGCAGTGACCCCAGAGGGACAGGGAACACTGAAGCTTTCTTT.